This paragraph covers one T cell receptor beta chain sequence. The antigen is unknown. This sample is drawn from a study of response to subunit inactivated influenza vaccine. The CDR3 is made up of 13 amino acids. The V end was cut by 5 bases, the J end by 4 bases, with 11 bases between. Study-wide findings and caveats: Authors suggested seasonal influenza vaccinations each recruit few new T cells.

TCRdb re-called the RT-PCR reads through MiXCR, storing one row per CDR3 protein. This sample carries a few hundred thousand distinct CDR3 sequences, approximately 11% of them seen once, and the ten largest clones take about 12%. V and J are TRBV12-3 or TRBV12-4 and TRBJ2-5; D remains ambiguous. The clonotype originates from a middle-aged man who received an inactivated influenza vaccine. This specimen was PBMCs from blood, taken roughly 48 days after vaccination. This CDR3 reads CASSGPLAETQYF. The CDR3 bases are TGTGCCAGCAGTGGGCCCCTCGCAGAGACCCAGTACTTC.